One sample yielded the 30 T cell receptor beta chains listed below, sequenced in a study of response to subunit inactivated influenza vaccine. TCRdb itself ran the RT-PCR reads through MiXCR, one entry per CDR3 protein. The table includes around 200,000 distinct CDR3 sequences, approximately 12% detected once. A further study also used this sample, focusing on T cells expressing NK-cell markers. In that study: Beta-chain TCR cDNA was generated via 5'RACE template switching with UMIs.

The input for sequencing was CD8+ T cells sorted from PBMCs, taken 12 days after vaccination. The receptors stem from a man aged 45-60 years who received an inactivated influenza vaccine.

V is TRBV10-3 and J is TRBJ2-2; 10 bases agree with TRBD1. The CDR3 covers 14 residues. Trimming took 6 bases from V and 7 from J; bases not matched to a gene: 5. Germline V CDR1 and CDR2: ENHRY, SYGVKD. The CDR3, as DNA: TGTGCCATCAGCGGGACAGGGGATAACGGGGAGCTGTTTTTT. Translated: CAISGTGDNGELFF.

This clonotype has a handful of counts. V is TRBV12-3 or TRBV12-4 and J is TRBJ2-3; the match to TRBD2 covers 11 bases. The CDR3 spans 14 residues. V gave up 6 bases and J gave up 3 bases; unmatched junction bases: 2. This CDR3 reads CASRLAGETDTQYF. In DNA, the CDR3 is TGTGCCAGCAGACTAGCGGGGGAGACAGATACGCAGTATTTT.

This clonotype showed up just a few times. The chain employs TRBV5-1 and TRBJ1-1; D remains ambiguous. Deletions cut 0 bases from V and 0 bases from J, with 9 bases between. This CDR3 spans 15 amino acids. Germline V gene data show CDR1 as SGHRS and CDR2 as YFSETQ. The CDR3 is CASSLAASMNTEAFF. The CDR3 DNA is TGCGCCAGCAGCTTGGCCGCCAGCATGAACACTGAAGCTTTCTTT.

This clonotype was seen more than once but under ten times. This chain links TRBV6-2 or TRBV6-3 with TRBJ2-7, with D possibly called TRBD1 or TRBD2 (5 bases each). V was pared by 6 bases and J by 4 bases, with 13 bases between. This CDR3 is built from 13 residues. Germline V lookup: CDR1 MNHEY, CDR2 SVGEGT. CDR3 coding DNA: TGTGCCAGCAGCTTGGGACCCTTTTACGAGCAGTACTTC. Encoded protein: CASSLGPFYEQYF.

This clonotype has ten or more counts. V usage is TRBV9 and J usage is TRBJ1-3; 9 nucleotides agree with TRBD1. The CDR3 is 14 residues long. Germline CDR1 SGDLS, CDR2 YYNGEE. Trimming at V came to 4 bases and at J to 6 bases, leaving 5 bases not matched to a gene. The CDR3 DNA reads as TGTGCCAGCAGCCACACAGGGGGCGAAAACACCATATATTTT. Residues: CASSHTGGENTIYF.

The V call is TRBV7-8, the J call TRBJ2-1; D possibly matches TRBD1 or TRBD2 (5 bases each). V was pared by 2 bases and J by 9 bases, with 11 bases between. CDR1 is SGHVS and CDR2 is FQNEAQ in the germline V gene. This CDR3 region has 13 residues. CDR3 protein: CASSLTTGTEQFF. As DNA, the CDR3 is TGTGCCAGCAGCTTAACAACCGGGACTGAGCAGTTCTTC. The full variable domain, rest sourced from reference TRBV7-8 and TRBJ2-1, is GAGVSQSPRYKVAKRGQDVALRCDPISGHVSLFWYQQALGQGPEFLTYFQNEAQLDKSGLPSDRFFAERPEGSVSTLKIQRTQQEDSAVYLCASSLTTGTEQFFGPGTRLTVL.

The gene calls are TRBV7-2 and TRBJ2-7; D unresolved. Looked up from germline, CDR1 is SGHTA and CDR2 is FQGNSA. The CDR3 contains 15 residues. V was trimmed by 1 base and J by 2 bases, leaving 12 bases between them. The CDR3 loop is CASSLEGFSAYEQYF. CDR3 DNA: TGTGCCAGCAGCTTAGAGGGCTTCTCCGCCTACGAGCAGTACTTC.

This clonotype has only a few counts. The V and J genes are TRBV5-1 and TRBJ2-7; no clear D gene. The CDR3 length is 14 residues. Trimming took 0 bases from V and 3 from J, leaving 10 bases between them. The V gene's germline CDR1 is SGHRS and CDR2 YFSETQ. This CDR3 reads CASSLGSTNYEQYF. The DNA for the CDR3 is TGCGCCAGCAGCTTGGGTAGCACTAACTACGAGCAGTACTTC.

The sample holds a few counts of this clonotype. The chain joins TRBV19 to TRBJ2-7, with D perhaps assigned TRBD1 or TRBD2 (5 bases each). The CDR3 extends over 16 amino acids. The V and J ends lost 1 base and 2 bases respectively, with 15 bases between them. Germline CDR1 reads LNHDA; CDR2 reads SQIVND (reference sequence). The CDR3 spells CASSIGLGRNTYEQYF. For the CDR3, the DNA is TGTGCCAGTAGTATAGGGCTGGGACGGAACACCTACGAGCAGTACTTC.

This clonotype was detected only a few times. The chain combines TRBV11-2 with TRBJ1-4; D is undetermined. V was trimmed by 2 bases and J by 8 bases, leaving 12 bases between them. The germline V gene has CDR1 SGHAT and CDR2 FQNNGV. The CDR3 spans 14 residues. CDR3 in DNA: TGTGCCAGCAGCTTATACGGGTCCGGAGAAAAACTGTTTTTT. Its protein product is CASSLYGSGEKLFF.

This clonotype was recorded a few times. One end of the junction varies from germline; a read error may be responsible. The chain joins TRBV7-7 to TRBJ2-3, with a tentative D call TRBD1 (5 bases). Germline CDR1 and CDR2: SSHAT and FNYEAQ (reference sequence). The CDR3 spans 13 residues. The CDR3 DNA sequence: TGTGCTAGCAGCCCGGACGGCGCAGGGACGCAGTATTTT. As protein: CASSPDGAGTQYF.

For the CDR3, the DNA is TGTGCCAGCGGCCAGACACCGAGCTCCTACGAGCAGTACTTC. This translates into CASGQTPSSYEQYF. The chain links TRBV7-8 to TRBJ2-7; the D is unclear. This CDR3 contains 14 residues. With 8 bases removed from V and 0 bases from J, the gap between germline ends came to 14 bases. Germline loops: CDR1 SGHVS, CDR2 FQNEAQ.

The chain couples TRBV20-1 to TRBJ2-1; perhaps TRBD2 as D (6 bases). Trimming cost V 1 base and J 0 bases, with 10 bases left between them. The CDR3 contains 15 residues. Per the germline V gene, CDR1 is DFQATT and CDR2 is SNEGSKA (reference sequence). The chain's CDR3 is CSARGDLSSYNEQFF. DNA of the CDR3: TGCAGTGCTAGAGGGGACTTGAGCTCCTACAATGAGCAGTTCTTC.

This clonotype was seen a handful of times. The rearrangement joins TRBV21-1 to TRBJ1-6; the table's D call TRBD1 went unverified against the DNA. TRBV21-1 has pseudogene status. The CDR3 contains 15 residues. The CDR3 reads CASKGQPIDNSPLHF. DNA for the CDR3: TGTGCCAGCAAGGGACAGCCCATAGATAATTCACCCCTCCACTTT.

This chain links TRBV3-1 with TRBJ2-1; a weak D match, TRBD1 (5 bases). CDR1 and CDR2 (germline): LGHDT, YNNKEL (reference sequence). The V gene lost 4 bases and the J gene lost 2 bases, with 12 bases spanning the gap. This CDR3 has 15 amino acids. The DNA of the CDR3 is TGTGCCAGCAGCCTGGACACCTATCCCTACAATGAGCAGTTCTTC. It is translated as CASSLDTYPYNEQFF.

The table lists this clonotype with many counts. V is TRBV15 and J is TRBJ2-7; D unclear. This CDR3 is 15 amino acids long. Germline loops: CDR1 LNHNV, CDR2 YYDKDF (reference sequence). V was clipped by 0 bases and J by 3 bases, with 12 bases between them. The CDR3 region is CATSRELREIYEQYF. Here the CDR3 DNA reads TGTGCCACCAGCAGAGAATTAAGAGAAATCTACGAGCAGTACTTC.

In this sample, this clonotype turned up a few times. The rearrangement uses TRBV27 and TRBJ2-3; D is undetermined. V lost 2 bases, J lost 0 bases, and 6 bases lay in between. Germline CDR1 is MNHEY and CDR2 is SMNVEV (reference sequence). The CDR3 has 14 amino acids. The CDR3 DNA reads TGTGCCAGCAGTTTAAAAGTTAGCACAGATACGCAGTATTTT. This translates into CASSLKVSTDTQYF.

The J gene is TRBJ2-3, the V gene TRBV13; no firm D call. This CDR3 comprises 15 residues. With 0 bases removed from V and 1 base from J, the gap between germline ends came to 8 bases. The V gene's germline CDR1 is PRHDT and CDR2 FYEKMQ (reference sequence). CDR3 DNA sequence: TGTGCCAGCAGCTTAGGCAAGGGTGGCACAGATACGCAGTATTTT. Its translation: CASSLGKGGTDTQYF.

Points on this clonotype: Being one base from a much bigger clone, this may be a read error. The genes are TRBV6-2 or TRBV6-3 and TRBJ2-1, with 10 bases that match TRBD1. CDR1 and CDR2 from the germline V gene are MNHEY and SVGEGT. This CDR3 contains 15 residues. V was pared by 6 bases and J by 3 bases, with 5 bases of the junction left unmatched. The chain's CDR3 is CASSPTGGDYNEQFF. The CDR3 nucleotides are TGTGCCAGCAGCCCGACAGGGGGCGACTACAATGAGCAGTTCTTC.

In this sample, this clonotype turned up many times. The V and J genes are TRBV15 and TRBJ2-5; the D call may be TRBD1 or TRBD2 (5 bases each). The V and J ends lost 0 bases and 4 bases respectively, with 15 bases between them. The CDR3 loop spans 16 amino acids. Germline lookup yields CDR1 LNHNV and CDR2 YYDKDF (reference sequence). This CDR3 is CATSRDRPTRGETQYF. The CDR3 DNA reads TGTGCCACCAGCAGAGATCGGCCCACTAGGGGAGAGACCCAGTACTTC.

This clonotype was detected ten times or more. The chain links TRBV29-1 to TRBJ1-2; the D is unclear. The CDR3 has 14 residues. Germline values: CDR1 SQVTM, CDR2 ANQGSEA. V was clipped by 5 bases and J by 0 bases, with 13 bases between them. CDR3: CSVSLGSPNYGYTF. The CDR3 region has the DNA TGCAGCGTTTCGCTAGGGTCGCCTAACTATGGCTACACCTTC.

The chain joins TRBV2 to TRBJ2-5; D gene unclear. CDR1 and CDR2 from the germline V gene are SNHLY and FYNNEI. The CDR3 extends over 13 amino acids. V lost 7 bases, J lost 5 bases, and 14 bases lay in between. The CDR3 sequence is CASTGQIGETQYF. CDR3 DNA sequence: TGTGCCAGCACTGGGCAGATCGGGGAGACCCAGTACTTC.

This clonotype appeared many times. The chain couples TRBV28 to TRBJ2-7; 7 nucleotides match TRBD2. V trimming: 3 bases; J trimming: 6 bases; junction bases outside the gene matches: 11. There are 15 residues in the CDR3. Germline values: CDR1 MDHEN, CDR2 SYDVKM. CDR3: CASSFGLAGTVEQYF. CDR3 DNA sequence: TGTGCCAGCAGTTTTGGGTTAGCGGGCACGGTCGAGCAGTACTTC.

V gene TRBV19 combines with J gene TRBJ1-5; D call uncertain. The V and J ends lost 7 bases and 4 bases respectively, with 14 bases between them. The V gene's germline CDR1 is LNHDA and CDR2 SQIVND (reference sequence). The CDR3 sequence is 14 residues long. The DNA of the CDR3 is TGTGCCAGTACCTATAATGATTTGAATCAGCCCCAGCATTTT. This translates into CASTYNDLNQPQHF.

The CDR3 loop reads CASSLAPGSFYEQYF. CDR3 nucleotides: TGCGCCAGCAGCTTGGCCCCCGGGAGCTTCTACGAGCAGTACTTC. The chain carries TRBV5-1 and TRBJ2-7, with D possibly TRBD2 on 6 matching bases. Trimming cost V 0 bases and J 3 bases, with 13 bases left between them. The CDR3 totals 15 residues. Germline CDR1 is SGHRS and CDR2 is YFSETQ.

This clonotype is judged large. The CDR3: CAIKTGSNQPQHF. The CDR3 DNA sequence: TGTGCCATCAAGACAGGTAGCAATCAGCCCCAGCATTTT. The chain employs TRBV10-3 and TRBJ1-5, with D tentatively TRBD1 (6 bases). The length of the CDR3 is 13 residues. Germline values: CDR1 ENHRY, CDR2 SYGVKD. V was shortened by 7 bases and J by 0 bases, with 7 bases between the two germline ends.

This clonotype was counted between two and nine times. This sequence joins TRBV20-1 and TRBJ2-1; D call uncertain. Trimming removed 6 bases from V and 13 bases from J, with 10 bases in between. This CDR3 comprises 9 residues. CDR1 and CDR2 from the germline V gene are DFQATT and SNEGSKA (reference sequence). The CDR3 sequence is CSAHNSQFF. CDR3 sequence (DNA): TGCAGTGCCCACAACTCCCAGTTCTTC.

The chain combines TRBV7-9 with TRBJ2-5, with unresolved D. Trimming took off 5 bases at V and 5 bases at J, with 9 bases between the two ends. Germline CDR1 and CDR2: SEHNR and FQNEAQ (reference sequence). The CDR3 has 12 amino acids. CDR3 sequence reads: CASSLNPETQYF. The CDR3 DNA follows: TGTGCCAGCAGCCTGAACCCGGAGACCCAGTACTTC.

In regard to this clonotype: At one end the junction does not follow the germline gene, possibly because of a read error. V gene TRBV4-1 combines with J gene TRBJ1-1; D unresolved. The CDR3 loop spans 13 amino acids. Germline CDR1 MGHRA, CDR2 YSYEKL. The CDR3: CASSQAENTEVFF. The CDR3 DNA sequence: TGCGCCAGCAGCCAGGCCGAGAACACTGAAGTTTTCTTT.

This clonotype was detected many times. This chain links TRBV7-8 with TRBJ2-3; D may be TRBD2 (5 bases). V was pared by 5 bases and J by 4 bases, with 19 bases between. This CDR3 spans 16 amino acids. CDR1 SGHVS and CDR2 FQNEAQ come from the germline V gene. CDR3 coding DNA: TGTGCCAGCAGCAGGGAGTTGTGTCATCGGGCAGATACGCAGTATTTT. Translating it yields CASSRELCHRADTQYF.